The source of this T cell receptor beta chain is a study of cytomegalovirus exposure and HLA in healthy donors. Looking at the study overall: From about 179 million T cells, an earlier analysis saw 120 million or so unique TCR beta sequences.

Findings of the study overall: Later, an analysis showed that TCR beta chains associated with HLA were more clonally expanded than others that were equally common.

PCR amplification relied on 60 Vbeta primers (plus 13 Jbeta primers). Clones were read by immunoSEQ multiplex PCR, and TCRdb kept only the in-frame ones, dropping some. The table records about 130,000 clones, around 82% of them present only once. Details on this clone: Its antigen is not known.

Germline V CDR1 and CDR2: LGHNA, YSLEER. CDR3 length equals 15 residues. The V and J ends lost 3 bases and 4 bases, in that order; junction bases with no gene match: 6. Material: PBMCs. The genes are TRBV4-3 and TRBJ2-1, with 7 nucleotides matching TRBD1. The receptor was isolated from a male donor in good health and CMV-seropositive. The CDR3 DNA reads TGCGCCAGCAGCCACCCGGGACAGATATACAATGAGCAGTTCTTC. Protein sequence: CASSHPGQIYNEQFF.